What follows are 20 T cell receptor beta chains derived from one specimen sequenced in a study of shared clonotypes between healthy human individuals. Clones were read by immunoSEQ multiplex PCR, and TCRdb kept only the in-frame ones, dropping some. The repertoire holds fewer than 1 million clones, with 90% to 98% as singletons. It was CD45RO-negative cells, positively selected for CCR7, that made up naive CD8 cells, with terminally differentiated effector memory CD45RA+ cells excluded. Sequenced material: naive CD8+ T cells sorted from blood. These receptors all stem from a man between 25 and 39 years old in good health.

This chain joins TRBV21-1 and TRBJ2-7; TRBD2, the D gene given by the table, was not confirmed from the DNA. TRBV21-1 is noted as a pseudogene. This CDR3 is 17 amino acids long. CDR3 sequence: CASKFGEWREDGYEQYF. CDR3 bases: TGTGCCAGCAAATTCGGTGAATGGCGGGAGGACGGATACGAGCAGTACTTC.

The chain uses TRBV14 and TRBJ2-5; 7 bases align to TRBD2. The CDR3 length is 15 residues. The trim removed 0 bases at V and 4 bases at J, leaving 5 bases unmatched. From germline, CDR1 is SGHDN and CDR2 FVKESK. The CDR3 sequence: CASSQEWASGETQYF. The CDR3 DNA sequence: TGTGCCAGCAGCCAAGAGTGGGCTAGCGGAGAGACCCAGTACTTC.

J is TRBJ2-3 and V is TRBV7-9; D remains ambiguous. The CDR3 consists of 10 residues. The germline gives CDR1 SEHNR, CDR2 FQNEAQ (reference sequence). V lost 5 bases, J lost 4 bases, and 1 base lay in between. CDR3 region: CASSADTQYF. The CDR3, as DNA: TGTGCCAGCAGCGCAGATACGCAGTATTTT. The full variable domain, in which reference TRBV7-9 and TRBJ2-3 provide the parts outside the CDR3, is DTGVSQNPRHKITKRGQNVTFRCDPISEHNRLYWYRQTLGQGPEFLTYFQNEAQLEKSRLLSDRFSAERPKGSFSTLEIQRTEQGDSAMYLCASSADTQYFGPGTRLTVL.

The V gene is TRBV6-5, the J gene TRBJ2-7; 12 bases are a match to TRBD2. Germline values: CDR1 MNHEY, CDR2 SVGAGI. The V segment lost 3 bases and the J segment 5 bases; nucleotides outside the gene matches: 5. The CDR3 spans 15 residues. DNA for the CDR3: TGTGCCAGCAGTTATCTACTAGCGGGAGGCCACGAGCAGTACTTC. Its protein is CASSYLLAGGHEQYF.

V usage is TRBV6-1 and J usage is TRBJ2-7; D tentatively fits TRBD1 or TRBD2 (6 bases each). Trimming removed 8 bases from V and 6 bases from J, with 14 bases in between. CDR1 is MNHNS, CDR2 SASEGT, per germline. There are 12 residues in the CDR3. The CDR3 DNA reads TGTGCCAGCCAGAGGGGGGCTGCCGAGCAGTACTTC. Amino acids: CASQRGAAEQYF.

The chain employs TRBV15 and TRBJ2-3; TRBD1 or TRBD2 may be the D gene (5 bases each). The CDR3 loop spans 19 amino acids. Germline CDR1 and CDR2: LNHNV and YYDKDF (reference sequence). The germline V and J ends were trimmed by 0 bases and 0 bases, with 19 bases remaining between them. The CDR3 loop reads CATSRDQGRYESSTDTQYF. The CDR3 region has the DNA TGTGCCACCAGCAGAGATCAGGGACGGTATGAATCTAGCACAGATACGCAGTATTTT.

CDR3 region: CASSLQEGGGTDTQYF. Here the CDR3 DNA reads TGTGCCAGCAGCTTGCAGGAAGGCGGGGGGACAGATACGCAGTATTTT. This sequence joins TRBV7-9 and TRBJ2-3; 8 bases line up with TRBD2. This CDR3 comprises 16 residues. Germline trimming cut 3 bases from V and 3 bases from J; bases unmatched to any gene: 8. CDR1 is SEHNR, CDR2 FQNEAQ, per germline (reference sequence).

The chain couples TRBV6-6 to TRBJ2-7, with D possibly being TRBD1 (6 bases). CDR1 MNHNY and CDR2 SVGAGI come from the germline V gene (reference sequence). The CDR3 runs to 16 residues. V was clipped by 0 bases and J by 5 bases, with 17 bases between them. The CDR3 sequence is CASSYSVLNRDDEQYF. CDR3 nucleotide sequence: TGTGCCAGCAGTTACTCCGTTTTGAACAGGGACGACGAGCAGTACTTC.

The CDR3 nucleotides read TGTGCCAGCAGCTTAGCCCCCCAAGGGGCGCACGAGCAGTACTTC. Translating gives CASSLAPQGAHEQYF. The V gene is TRBV11-2, the J gene TRBJ2-7; D possibly corresponds to TRBD1 (5 bases). The CDR3 has 15 amino acids. Trimming took 1 base from V and 5 from J, leaving 15 bases between them. Germline V CDR1 and CDR2: SGHAT, FQNNGV.

The table lists this clone with a count of one. This sequence joins TRBV25-1 and TRBJ2-7, with D possibly being TRBD2 (6 bases). The V gene lost 4 bases and the J gene lost 0 bases, with 10 bases spanning the gap. The CDR3 totals 14 residues. Germline CDR1 is MGHDK and CDR2 is SYGVNS. DNA for the CDR3: TGTGCCAGCAGTGTAGGCGGGATCTCCTACGAGCAGTACTTC. It is translated as CASSVGGISYEQYF.

This chain connects TRBV11-3 to TRBJ2-1; TRBD2 agrees at 9 bases. The CDR3 extends over 16 amino acids. Germline-derived CDR1 and CDR2 are SGHNT and YENEEA. Losses at the gene ends were 0 bases for V and 5 bases for J; bases not matched to a gene: 5. For the CDR3, the DNA is TGTGCCAGCAGCTTAGAGGTAGCGGGAGAAAACAATGAGCAGTTCTTC. Protein sequence: CASSLEVAGENNEQFF.

The table lists this clone with a count of one. The rearrangement links TRBV20-1 to TRBJ2-7; D gene ambiguous. CDR3 length: 11 amino acids. CDR1 and CDR2 from the germline V gene are DFQATT and SNEGSKA (reference sequence). Here the CDR3 reads CSVPLSYEQYF. CDR3 nucleotides: TGCAGCGTCCCTCTCTCCTACGAGCAGTACTTC.

This chain links TRBV29-1 with TRBJ2-3; maybe TRBD1 (6 bases). The germline V gene has CDR1 SQVTM and CDR2 ANQGSEA. The CDR3 has 17 amino acids. The V end was cut by 7 bases, the J end by 0 bases, with 23 bases between. CDR3 sequence: CSARILKTGYSTDTQYF. The CDR3 DNA is TGCAGCGCCAGAATACTTAAGACAGGTTATAGCACAGATACGCAGTATTTT.

The chain couples TRBV2 to TRBJ2-5, with 16 nucleotides matching TRBD2. The CDR3 consists of 17 residues. Germline CDR1 SNHLY, CDR2 FYNNEI. V dropped 5 bases and J dropped 1; count of bases not matched to a gene: 4. CDR3 coding DNA: TGTGCCAGCAGTCGGGGACTAGCGGGAGGGTCCCAAGAGACCCAGTACTTC. Translating it yields CASSRGLAGGSQETQYF. Full variable domain (rest looked up from reference TRBV2 and TRBJ2-5): EPEVTQTPSHQVTQMGQEVILRCVPISNHLYFYWYRQILGQKVEFLVSFYNNEISEKSEIFDDQFSVERPDGSNFTLKIRSTKLEDSAMYFCASSRGLAGGSQETQYFGPGTRLLVL.

The chain employs TRBV28 and TRBJ2-1; no definite D call. Trimming removed 2 bases from V and 0 bases from J, with 2 bases in between. Germline-derived CDR1 and CDR2 are MDHEN and SYDVKM. CDR3 length: 13 amino acids. The CDR3: CASSLNSYNEQFF. CDR3 in DNA: TGTGCCAGCAGTTTAAACTCCTACAATGAGCAGTTCTTC.

The gene calls are TRBV28 and TRBJ2-7; D remains unclear. This CDR3 is 13 amino acids long. V was clipped by 3 bases and J by 3 bases, with 9 bases between them. Germline V lookup: CDR1 MDHEN, CDR2 SYDVKM. This chain's CDR3 is CASSLRPNYEQYF. DNA of the CDR3: TGTGCCAGCAGTTTGAGGCCGAACTACGAGCAGTACTTC.

The chain employs TRBV28 and TRBJ2-7; D is perhaps TRBD1 or TRBD2 (6 bases each). Per germline, CDR1 MDHEN and CDR2 SYDVKM. Trimming cost V 3 bases and J 3 bases, with 9 bases left between them. The CDR3 is 13 residues long. This chain's CDR3 is CASSLRGDYEQYF. In nucleotides, the CDR3 is TGTGCCAGCAGTTTGAGGGGGGACTACGAGCAGTACTTC.

The chain carries TRBV10-1 and TRBJ2-1; 9 bases match TRBD2. The CDR3 contains 16 residues. Germline values: CDR1 WNHNN, CDR2 SYGVQD (reference sequence). J lost 5 bases, V lost 2 bases, and 7 bases had no gene match. In DNA, the CDR3 is TGCGCCAGCAGTGAGGGTTTAGCGGGAGTTAACAATGAGCAGTTCTTC. Protein product: CASSEGLAGVNNEQFF.

The rearrangement links TRBV7-9 to TRBJ2-7; no definite D call. CDR1 is SEHNR, CDR2 FQNEAQ, per germline (reference sequence). V was cut by 5 bases and J by 0 bases, with 17 bases left in between. The CDR3 is made up of 16 amino acids. The CDR3 DNA reads as TGTGCCAGCAGCCGACCCACGGACGCGAGCTCCTACGAGCAGTACTTC. As protein: CASSRPTDASSYEQYF.

This chain uses TRBV10-3 with TRBJ2-7; D is uncertain. Germline V gene data show CDR1 as ENHRY and CDR2 as SYGVKD. The CDR3 has 12 amino acids. V lost 3 bases, J lost 5 bases, and 8 bases lay in between. The CDR3 region is CAISDETHEQYF. Written as DNA, the CDR3 is TGTGCCATCAGTGACGAGACCCACGAGCAGTACTTC.